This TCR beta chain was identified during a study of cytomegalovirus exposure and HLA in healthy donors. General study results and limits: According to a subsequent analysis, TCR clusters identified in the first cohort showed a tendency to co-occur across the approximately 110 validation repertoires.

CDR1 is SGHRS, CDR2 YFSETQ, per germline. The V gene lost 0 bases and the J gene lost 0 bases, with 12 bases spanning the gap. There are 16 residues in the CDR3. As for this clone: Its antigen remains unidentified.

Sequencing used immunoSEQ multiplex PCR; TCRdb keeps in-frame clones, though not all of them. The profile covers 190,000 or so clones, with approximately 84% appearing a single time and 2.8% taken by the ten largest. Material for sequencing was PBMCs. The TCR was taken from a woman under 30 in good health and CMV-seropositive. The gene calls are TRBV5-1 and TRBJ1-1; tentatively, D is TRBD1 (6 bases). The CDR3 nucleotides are TGCGCCAGCAGCTTGGGACAGGCTCCGATGAACACTGAAGCTTTCTTT. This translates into CASSLGQAPMNTEAFF.